A selection of T cell receptor beta chains follows, all from one sample in a study of T cells in localized non-small cell lung cancer. Some clones are missing from TCRdb's copy, which holds only in-frame ones; the method was immunoSEQ multiplex PCR. This table has tens of thousands of clones, roughly 86% appearing once. The sample was peripheral blood, taken before any cancer treatment. Receptor source: a man aged 40 to 70 with stage I squamous cell lung carcinoma. CDR3s include the opening cysteine and the closing phenylalanine or tryptophan. The order of the fields is J gene, clone size, D gene, V gene, CDR3 protein, CDR3 DNA. A D gene is named only where the DNA matches it firmly. Expanded clones get a size class; other rows say once, few or many, or leave the size out.

j_gene: TRBJ1-1
abundance: few
d_gene: .
v_gene: TRBV7-2
CDR3aa: CASSPFWRNTEAFF
CDR3nt: TGTGCCAGCAGCCCCTTTTGGAGGAACACTGAAGCTTTCTTT

j_gene: TRBJ2-3
abundance: .
d_gene: .
v_gene: TRBV6-6
CDR3aa: CASSRSKDTQYF
CDR3nt: TGTGCCAGCAGTCGCTCGAAGGATACGCAGTATTTT

j_gene: TRBJ1-2
abundance: once
d_gene: .
v_gene: TRBV25-1
CDR3aa: CATWRGSYTF
CDR3nt: TGTGCCACCTGGCGGGGCTCTTACACCTTC

j_gene: TRBJ2-7
abundance: .
d_gene: .
v_gene: TRBV29-1
CDR3aa: CSVEEPRDGAYEQYF
CDR3nt: TGCAGCGTTGAAGAGCCCCGGGACGGGGCCTACGAGCAGTACTTC

j_gene: TRBJ2-1
abundance: .
d_gene: .
v_gene: TRBV5-5
CDR3aa: CASRTLWGTYNEQFF
CDR3nt: TGTGCCAGCAGAACCCTCTGGGGCACCTACAATGAGCAGTTCTTC

j_gene: TRBJ2-4
abundance: .
d_gene: .
v_gene: TRBV6-1
CDR3aa: CASQEGTNIQYF
CDR3nt: TGTGCCAGCCAAGAAGGAACAAACATTCAGTACTTC

j_gene: TRBJ2-3
abundance: .
d_gene: TRBD1
v_gene: TRBV27
CDR3aa: CASSSQGAGTDTQYF
CDR3nt: TGTGCCAGCAGTTCCCAGGGGGCGGGCACAGATACGCAGTATTTT

j_gene: TRBJ1-1
abundance: .
d_gene: TRBD1
v_gene: TRBV25-1
CDR3aa: CASGAQGRGTEAFF
CDR3nt: TGTGCCAGCGGAGCACAGGGGCGCGGGACTGAAGCTTTCTTT

j_gene: TRBJ2-3
abundance: .
d_gene: .
v_gene: TRBV5-1
CDR3aa: CASSLPGLNTDTQYF
CDR3nt: TGCGCCAGCAGCTTGCCGGGGCTTAACACAGATACGCAGTATTTT

j_gene: TRBJ2-2
abundance: .
d_gene: .
v_gene: TRBV7-2
CDR3aa: CASSLVSRITNTGELFF
CDR3nt: TGTGCCAGCAGCTTAGTATCCAGGATTACGAACACCGGGGAGCTGTTTTTT

j_gene: TRBJ2-7
abundance: .
d_gene: TRBD1
v_gene: TRBV5-1
CDR3aa: CASSRGQGSEQYF
CDR3nt: TGCGCCAGCAGCCGAGGACAGGGTAGCGAGCAGTACTTC

j_gene: TRBJ2-7
abundance: few
d_gene: .
v_gene: TRBV5-6
CDR3aa: CASTMYSGTYEQYF
CDR3nt: TGTGCCAGCACCATGTACAGCGGAACCTACGAGCAGTACTTC

j_gene: TRBJ2-5
abundance: .
d_gene: .
v_gene: TRBV4-1
CDR3aa: CASSRAMGETQYF
CDR3nt: TGCGCCAGCAGCCGGGCCATGGGGGAGACCCAGTACTTC

j_gene: TRBJ1-1
abundance: .
d_gene: .
v_gene: TRBV6-5
CDR3aa: CASSSGVGSEAFF
CDR3nt: TGTGCCAGCAGTTCCGGGGTTGGATCGGAAGCTTTCTTT

j_gene: TRBJ1-6
abundance: .
d_gene: .
v_gene: TRBV28
CDR3aa: CASSFGGNSPLHF
CDR3nt: TGTGCCAGCAGTTTCGGGGGAAATTCACCCCTCCACTTT

j_gene: TRBJ1-2
abundance: .
d_gene: .
v_gene: TRBV7-9
CDR3aa: CASSLNGYGYTF
CDR3nt: TGTGCCAGCAGCTTAAATGGGTATGGCTACACCTTC

j_gene: TRBJ1-2
abundance: .
d_gene: .
v_gene: TRBV28
CDR3aa: CASSSGREKDNYGYTF
CDR3nt: TGTGCCAGCAGTTCGGGGCGGGAGAAAGATAACTATGGCTACACCTTC

j_gene: TRBJ1-2
abundance: .
d_gene: TRBD1
v_gene: TRBV5-1
CDR3aa: CASSTGQGYYGYTF
CDR3nt: TGCGCCAGCAGCACAGGACAGGGGTACTATGGCTACACCTTC

j_gene: TRBJ2-7
abundance: once
d_gene: TRBD1
v_gene: TRBV9
CDR3aa: CASSPFGGTGAYEQYF
CDR3nt: TGTGCCAGCAGCCCTTTTGGGGGGACAGGTGCCTACGAGCAGTACTTC

j_gene: TRBJ1-2
abundance: .
d_gene: .
v_gene: TRBV5-1
CDR3aa: CASSLQDSPYYTF
CDR3nt: TGCGCCAGCAGCTTGCAGGACAGTCCCTACTACACCTTC

j_gene: TRBJ2-2
abundance: .
d_gene: TRBD1
v_gene: TRBV4-2
CDR3aa: CASSRTGEGTGELFF
CDR3nt: TGTGCCAGCAGCCGGACAGGGGAAGGCACCGGGGAGCTGTTTTTT

j_gene: TRBJ2-1
abundance: .
d_gene: .
v_gene: TRBV28
CDR3aa: CASRVGGTYNEQFF
CDR3nt: TGTGCCAGCAGGGTAGGGGGAACTTACAATGAGCAGTTCTTC

j_gene: TRBJ2-6
abundance: .
d_gene: .
v_gene: TRBV5-1
CDR3aa: CASSLQTTRTGANVLTF
CDR3nt: TGCGCCAGCAGCCTACAGACTACCCGCACTGGGGCCAACGTCCTGACTTTC

j_gene: TRBJ1-4
abundance: .
d_gene: .
v_gene: TRBV10-3
CDR3aa: CAISPTPVGELFF
CDR3nt: TGTGCCATCAGCCCGACCCCGGTGGGGGAACTGTTTTTT

j_gene: TRBJ1-5
abundance: .
d_gene: TRBD1
v_gene: TRBV15
CDR3aa: CATSKQGNTQPQHF
CDR3nt: TGTGCCACCAGCAAACAGGGGAACACTCAGCCCCAGCATTTT

j_gene: TRBJ1-2
abundance: .
d_gene: TRBD1
v_gene: TRBV7-8
CDR3aa: CASSLVDRARYGYTF
CDR3nt: TGTGCCAGCAGCTTAGTAGACAGGGCCCGCTATGGCTACACCTTC

j_gene: TRBJ1-2
abundance: .
d_gene: .
v_gene: TRBV23-1
CDR3aa: CASSTTGTEVMLPYGYTF
CDR3nt: TGCGCCAGCAGTACTACCGGGACGGAGGTTATGTTGCCCTATGGCTACACCTTC

j_gene: TRBJ2-1
abundance: .
d_gene: TRBD2
v_gene: TRBV5-1
CDR3aa: CASSLLILAGGYNEQFF
CDR3nt: TGCGCCAGCAGCTTACTTATACTAGCGGGGGGGTACAATGAGCAGTTCTTC

j_gene: TRBJ1-6
abundance: .
d_gene: .
v_gene: TRBV18
CDR3aa: CASSGGWSPLHF
CDR3nt: TGTGCCAGCTCAGGGGGCTGGTCACCCCTCCACTTT

j_gene: TRBJ1-6
abundance: .
d_gene: TRBD1
v_gene: TRBV6-5
CDR3aa: CASSSTGGSYNSPLHF
CDR3nt: TGTGCCAGCAGTTCCACAGGGGGCTCCTATAATTCACCCCTCCACTTT

j_gene: TRBJ2-2
abundance: once
d_gene: .
v_gene: TRBV4-1
CDR3aa: CASSPGPRGENTGELFF
CDR3nt: TGCGCCAGCAGCCCAGGACCACGGGGAGAGAACACCGGGGAGCTGTTTTTT

j_gene: TRBJ1-5
abundance: .
d_gene: TRBD1
v_gene: TRBV28
CDR3aa: CASSPGDRGQYQPQHF
CDR3nt: TGTGCCAGCAGCCCCGGGGACAGGGGCCAATATCAGCCCCAGCATTTT

j_gene: TRBJ1-3
abundance: few
d_gene: TRBD1
v_gene: TRBV7-2
CDR3aa: CASSGGQGSISGNTIYF
CDR3nt: TGTGCCAGCAGCGGGGGACAGGGGTCGATCTCTGGAAACACCATATATTTT

j_gene: TRBJ2-3
abundance: .
d_gene: TRBD1
v_gene: TRBV5-1
CDR3aa: CASSLRQGNTQYF
CDR3nt: TGCGCCAGCAGCCTACGACAGGGTAATACGCAGTATTTT

j_gene: TRBJ1-3
abundance: .
d_gene: TRBD1
v_gene: TRBV28
CDR3aa: CASGSGQGVGNTIYF
CDR3nt: TGTGCCAGCGGGTCTGGACAGGGGGTTGGAAACACCATATATTTT

j_gene: TRBJ2-1
abundance: .
d_gene: TRBD1
v_gene: TRBV2
CDR3aa: CASGLTGTGYNEQFF
CDR3nt: TGTGCCAGCGGCCTAACCGGGACAGGGTACAATGAGCAGTTCTTC

j_gene: TRBJ2-1
abundance: .
d_gene: .
v_gene: TRBV7-6
CDR3aa: CASSSTTSSYNEQFF
CDR3nt: TGTGCCAGCAGCTCCACGACGAGCTCCTACAATGAGCAGTTCTTC

j_gene: TRBJ2-7
abundance: .
d_gene: .
v_gene: TRBV5-1
CDR3aa: CASSFVTDSYEQYF
CDR3nt: TGCGCCAGCAGCTTTGTCACGGACTCCTACGAGCAGTACTTC

j_gene: TRBJ1-1
abundance: .
d_gene: TRBD1
v_gene: TRBV2
CDR3aa: CASSRRQGSTEAFF
CDR3nt: TGTGCCAGCAGCCGCCGACAGGGCAGCACTGAAGCTTTCTTT

j_gene: TRBJ1-2
abundance: once
d_gene: .
v_gene: TRBV6-5
CDR3aa: CASSSILARNYGYTF
CDR3nt: TGTGCCAGCAGTTCTATACTTGCCAGAAACTATGGCTACACCTTC

j_gene: TRBJ1-6
abundance: .
d_gene: .
v_gene: TRBV7-9
CDR3aa: CASSLDRSSYNSPLHF
CDR3nt: TGTGCCAGCAGCTTGGACCGGAGCTCCTATAATTCACCCCTCCACTTT

j_gene: TRBJ1-5
abundance: .
d_gene: TRBD1
v_gene: TRBV19
CDR3aa: CASSIPGHRGLTQPQHF
CDR3nt: TGTGCCAGTAGTATACCGGGGCACAGGGGGCTAACTCAGCCCCAGCATTTT

j_gene: TRBJ2-2
abundance: .
d_gene: .
v_gene: TRBV5-1
CDR3aa: CASSSTGNTGELFF
CDR3nt: TGCGCCAGCAGCTCAACAGGGAACACCGGGGAGCTGTTTTTT

j_gene: TRBJ1-5
abundance: few
d_gene: .
v_gene: TRBV30
CDR3aa: CAWSGGYNQPQHF
CDR3nt: TGTGCCTGGAGTGGGGGGTACAATCAGCCCCAGCATTTT

j_gene: TRBJ1-5
abundance: .
d_gene: TRBD1
v_gene: TRBV7-8
CDR3aa: CASSSAAGQGRNQPQHF
CDR3nt: TGTGCCAGCAGCTCCGCCGCGGGACAGGGTAGAAATCAGCCCCAGCATTTT

j_gene: TRBJ1-1
abundance: .
d_gene: .
v_gene: TRBV25-1
CDR3aa: CASSSQGNTEAFF
CDR3nt: TGTGCCAGCAGTAGCCAGGGAAACACTGAAGCTTTCTTT

j_gene: TRBJ2-7
abundance: .
d_gene: TRBD1
v_gene: TRBV7-6
CDR3aa: CASSSTGGYEQYF
CDR3nt: TGTGCCAGCAGCTCGACAGGGGGCTACGAGCAGTACTTC

j_gene: TRBJ1-5
abundance: once
d_gene: .
v_gene: TRBV27
CDR3aa: CASSLNGGGNQPQHF
CDR3nt: TGTGCCAGCAGTTTGAATGGGGGAGGCAATCAGCCCCAGCATTTT

j_gene: TRBJ1-5
abundance: .
d_gene: .
v_gene: TRBV29-1
CDR3aa: CSARWGMAQHF
CDR3nt: TGCAGCGCTCGGTGGGGGATGGCCCAGCATTTT

j_gene: TRBJ2-7
abundance: .
d_gene: TRBD2
v_gene: TRBV5-8
CDR3aa: CASSLGGGSTYEQYF
CDR3nt: TGTGCCAGCAGCTTGGGCGGGGGGTCCACCTACGAGCAGTACTTC